The text below deals with one T cell receptor (beta chain). The antigen remains unidentified. This sample is part of a study of early T cells in non-severe SARS-CoV-2 infection. Study-wide results and limits: Reliance on VDJdb matching favored anti-spike CD8 responses; private and CD4 specificities were missed.

The V end lost 0 bases, the J end lost 5 bases, and 5 bases lay between the germline ends. Germline CDR1 and CDR2: SGHVS and FQNEAQ. This CDR3 comprises 13 residues. Individual cDNA molecules were tagged with unique molecular identifiers. TCRdb re-called the 5' RACE reads through MiXCR, storing one row per CDR3 protein. The repertoire holds about 67,000 distinct CDR3 sequences, with under 14% as singletons. The chain couples TRBV7-8 to TRBJ2-1, with D unclear. Sequenced sample: whole blood. The source is an adult who was a healthcare worker with PCR-confirmed SARS-CoV-2 infection or an uninfected control (not recorded which). The CDR3: CASSLAQNNEQFF. The DNA of the CDR3 is TGTGCCAGCAGCTTAGCGCAGAACAATGAGCAGTTCTTC.